This section outlines one TCR beta chain sequence together with its context. The antigen is not known. Sequenced by immunoSEQ multiplex PCR; TCRdb stores in-frame clones only, minus some. The sample holds under 1,900,000 clones, about 98.5% seen once. This sample is part of a study of shared clonotypes between healthy human individuals. The study, taken as a whole, reports: Limited genetic and exposure-history diversity came from having few donors. About 5% of naive CD4 clonotypes were shared across several donors.

There were only Caucasian adults among the donors, and all lived in Nashville, Tennessee. Investigators divided CD4+ cells into CD45RA+ naive and CD45RA-negative memory subsets. Sequenced: naive CD4+ T cells sorted from blood. Documented subset: CD45RA+ positively selected. The receptor was derived from a man between 25 and 39 years old in good health.

CDR3 loop: CASSISGKPYNEQFF. CDR3 nucleotides: TGTGCCAGTAGTATTAGTGGGAAGCCCTACAATGAGCAGTTCTTC. The chain couples TRBV19 to TRBJ2-1; D unclear. Looked up from germline, CDR1 is LNHDA and CDR2 is SQIVND (reference sequence). This CDR3 spans 15 amino acids. The ends were cut back, 3 bases at V and 2 bases at J, with 11 bases in the middle.